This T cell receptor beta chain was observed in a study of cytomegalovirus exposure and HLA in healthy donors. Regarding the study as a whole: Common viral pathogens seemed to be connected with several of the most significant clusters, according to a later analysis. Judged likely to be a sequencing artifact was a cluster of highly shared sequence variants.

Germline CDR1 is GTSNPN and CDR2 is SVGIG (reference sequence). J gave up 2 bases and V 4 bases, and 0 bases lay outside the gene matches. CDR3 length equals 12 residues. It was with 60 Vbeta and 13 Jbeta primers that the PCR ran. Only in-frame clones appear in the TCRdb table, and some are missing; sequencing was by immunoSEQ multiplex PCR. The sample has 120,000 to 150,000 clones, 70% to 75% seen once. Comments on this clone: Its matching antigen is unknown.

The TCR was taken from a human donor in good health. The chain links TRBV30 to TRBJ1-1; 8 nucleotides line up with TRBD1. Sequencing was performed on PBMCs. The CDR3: CAWTGGNTEAFF. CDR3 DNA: TGTGCCTGGACAGGGGGCAACACTGAAGCTTTCTTT.